This T cell receptor (beta chain) was captured in a study of Ad26.COV2.S vaccination and SARS-CoV-2 variants. Germline V gene lookup returns CDR1 LGHNA and CDR2 YNFKEQ. There are 14 residues in the CDR3. V lost 3 bases and J 4 bases, leaving 13 bases between the germline ends. In the case of this clone: Its target is unknown.

Study-wide results and limits: Reported post-vaccination CD8+ and CD4+ T cell responses to spike showed substantial breadth.

The assay was immunoSEQ multiplex PCR, and TCRdb's table has in-frame clones only and misses some. The sample lists 380,000 or so clones, 83% occurring once. The treatment here: over 15 received Ad26.COV2.S at low or high dose, single or two shots; about 5 received placebo; per-sample allocation not given. Sampling happened 63 days after the first vaccine or placebo injection. This chain links TRBV4-2 with TRBJ2-7; D assignment may be TRBD1 or TRBD2 (5 bases each). The specimen was peripheral blood, collected in a trial of Ad26.COV2.S vaccine versus placebo. This TCR derives from a person aged 18-65 years who received the Ad26.COV2.S COVID-19 vaccine or a placebo. The CDR3 DNA reads as TGTGCCAGCAGCCAGACGGGACGCTCGTACGAGCAGTACTTC. This codes for CASSQTGRSYEQYF.